Below, 22 T cell receptor beta chains from the same sample are listed, as sequenced in a study of Graves' ophthalmopathy and Graves' hyperthyroidism (dated by TCRdb to the late 2010s). TCRdb lists the instrument as Illumina HiSeq 2000. For repertoire sequencing, the TCR beta CDR3 regions were amplified from RNA transcripts. A first-round RT-PCR used HTBI primers with the Qiagen OneStep RT-PCR kit, followed by a second-round multiplex PCR, size selection and purification. In TCRdb, the public reads were trimmed at Q25 with fastp and aligned with MiXCR, with productive beta chains retained. Rows matching on CDR3 protein sequence are summarized as one entry with the most common DNA and genes. Within this sample are under 800,000 distinct CDR3 sequences, with approximately 22% of them counted one time only. Around 7% of the sample belongs to the ten largest clones. The sequenced material came from peripheral blood. The receptors stem from a woman aged 18 to 35 with stable Graves' hyperthyroidism. Some clones in this sample may be carry-over from other donors' samples. Donor details come from another sample of the same person, matched by shared clones.

This clonotype was observed at least ten times. It is likely a read error, because the conserved phenylalanine at the end of the CDR3 is missing. Because the CDR3's place on the DNA is in doubt, the DNA is left out and the CDR3 is given as listed by TCRdb. The V call is TRBV12-3 or TRBV12-4, the J call TRBJ2-5; the table's TRBD2 call for D was not verified on the DNA. Ends included, the CDR3 has 11 residues. The CDR3 sequence is CASSLGQRAFL.

This clonotype came up many times. The genes are TRBV20-1 and TRBJ1-2; D remains ambiguous. This CDR3 is 13 amino acids long. Trimming shortened V by 1 base and J by 1 base, and 7 bases separated the two germline ends. Per germline, CDR1 DFQATT and CDR2 SNEGSKA (reference sequence). As DNA, the CDR3 is TGCAGTGCTAGAGCCGGGTATAACTATGGCTACACCTTC. As protein: CSARAGYNYGYTF.

This clonotype was counted once. V is TRBV30 and J is TRBJ2-7; weak D call: TRBD2 (5 bases). The germline V and J ends were trimmed by 0 bases and 0 bases, with 12 bases remaining between them. In germline, CDR1 is GTSNPN, CDR2 SVGIG (reference sequence). The CDR3 loop spans 15 amino acids. Here the CDR3 reads CAWSVSGLSSYEQYF. For the CDR3, the DNA is TGTGCCTGGAGTGTAAGCGGTCTCAGCTCCTACGAGCAGTACTTC.

This clonotype was recorded many times. This chain joins TRBV7-2 and TRBJ1-3; TRBD1 is a possible D gene (6 bases). The length of the CDR3 is 16 residues. With 0 bases removed from V and 3 bases from J, the gap between germline ends came to 12 bases. The germline CDR1 and CDR2 sequences are SGHTA and FQGNSA. CDR3 DNA sequence: TGTGCCAGCAGCTTAGCGGGGGCATCGGGTGGAAACACCATATATTTT. Its translation: CASSLAGASGGNTIYF.

At least ten counts were recorded for this clonotype. A much larger clone differs by one base, so this may be a read error. The rearrangement joins TRBV29-1 to TRBJ2-2, with TRBD1 matching 8 bases. This CDR3 is built from 15 residues. Germline trimming cut 5 bases from V and 0 bases from J; bases unmatched to any gene: 5. The germline CDR1 and CDR2 sequences are SQVTM and ANQGSEA. The CDR3 is CSVPTGASNTGELFF. DNA for the CDR3: TGCAGCGTTCCGACAGGGGCGTCGAACACCGGGGAGCTGTTTTTT.

This clonotype has only a few counts. The chain is built from TRBV20-1 and TRBJ2-1; TRBD1 or TRBD2 may be the D gene (5 bases each). There are 16 residues in the CDR3. Trimming stripped 3 bases from V and 0 bases from J, with 15 bases between. From germline, CDR1 is DFQATT and CDR2 SNEGSKA (reference sequence). CDR3 in DNA: TGCAGTGCTAGCCAATGGGGGAGCGCCTCCTACAATGAGCAGTTCTTC. Its protein product is CSASQWGSASYNEQFF.

This clonotype occurred many times. DNA for the CDR3: TGTGCCAGCAGTTCCCATAGCAATCAGCCCCAGCATTTT. It specifies CASSSHSNQPQHF. V is TRBV27 and J is TRBJ1-5; D uncertain. Germline CDR1 MNHEY, CDR2 SMNVEV (reference sequence). The ends were cut back, 4 bases at V and 0 bases at J, with 4 bases in the middle. The CDR3 contains 13 residues.

This clonotype was picked up many times. The rearrangement joins TRBV24-1 to TRBJ1-5; D is uncertain. The CDR3 is 15 amino acids. V shed 0 bases and J shed 7 bases, with 12 bases lying between them. Looked up from germline, CDR1 is KGHDR and CDR2 is SFDVKD. The CDR3 region has the DNA TGTGCCACCAGTGATTTGTGGCTCCTTGGGCAGCCCCAGCATTTT. Its translation: CATSDLWLLGQPQHF.

J is TRBJ2-5 and V is TRBV14, with 8 bases identical to TRBD1. This CDR3 spans 16 amino acids. The germline V gene encodes CDR1 SGHDN and CDR2 FVKESK. V trimming: 2 bases; J trimming: 7 bases; junction bases outside the gene matches: 12. The CDR3 nucleotides are TGTGCCAGCAGCCAACGGACAGGGACAGTCCCAGGGACCCAGTACTTC. It encodes CASSQRTGTVPGTQYF.

This clonotype was counted at least ten times. V is TRBV19 and J is TRBJ1-2; 9 nucleotides match TRBD1. Per the germline V gene, CDR1 is LNHDA and CDR2 is SQIVND (reference sequence). The junction had 9 bases not matched to a gene; V was cut back by 7 bases and J by 3 bases. This CDR3 has 15 amino acids. CDR3 protein: CASIRGQGLDYGYTF. CDR3 bases: TGTGCCAGTATTCGGGGACAGGGCTTGGACTATGGCTACACCTTC.

This clonotype was detected many times. The chain has TRBV5-5 and TRBJ2-5, with 9 positions matching TRBD2. Germline values: CDR1 SGHKS, CDR2 YYEKEE (reference sequence). There are 15 residues in the CDR3. V lost 4 bases to trimming and J lost 2 bases; unmatched junction nucleotides: 6. CDR3 loop: CASSHLAGGQETQYF. The CDR3 bases are TGTGCCAGCAGCCACTTGGCGGGGGGGCAAGAGACCCAGTACTTC.

The chain joins TRBV28 to TRBJ2-7; D remains ambiguous. V was cut by 3 bases and J by 2 bases, with 8 bases left in between. In germline, CDR1 is MDHEN, CDR2 SYDVKM. The CDR3 has 13 amino acids. CDR3 loop: CASSLAWPYEQYF. The DNA for the CDR3 is TGTGCCAGCAGTTTGGCATGGCCCTACGAGCAGTACTTC.

The V and J genes are TRBV19 and TRBJ2-6; TRBD1 might be the D (6 bases). V was pared by 4 bases and J by 0 bases, with 10 bases between. The CDR3 runs to 16 residues. The V gene's germline CDR1 is LNHDA and CDR2 SQIVND (reference sequence). Written as DNA, the CDR3 is TGTGCCAGTAGTACGGGACACCTCTCTGGGGCCAACGTCCTGACTTTC. Its protein product is CASSTGHLSGANVLTF.

The V and J genes are TRBV20-1 and TRBJ1-5, with unresolved D. V shed 7 bases and J shed 6 bases, with 7 bases lying between them. This CDR3 contains 10 residues. Germline V gene data show CDR1 as DFQATT and CDR2 as SNEGSKA (reference sequence). The CDR3 DNA reads TGCAGTGTGCGCAGTCAGCCCCAGCATTTT. It specifies CSVRSQPQHF.

This clonotype was seen many times. The rearrangement links TRBV11-1 to TRBJ1-1; 7 nucleotides match TRBD1. The CDR3 spans 16 residues. CDR1 is SGHAT, CDR2 FQDESV, per germline (reference sequence). Trimming took 3 bases from V and 3 from J; bases not matched to a gene: 10. CDR3 nucleotides: TGTGCCAGCAGCTTCGACGACAGGGAGGAGGACACTGAAGCTTTCTTT. Translated, it gives CASSFDDREEDTEAFF. Looking up the rest from reference TRBV11-1 and TRBJ1-1 gives the full variable domain: EAEVAQSPRYKITEKSQAVAFWCDPISGHATLYWYRQILGQGPELLVQFQDESVVDDSQLPKDRFSAERLKGVDSTLKIQPAELGDSAMYLCASSFDDREEDTEAFFGQGTRLTVV.

There are many counts of this clonotype. CDR3 coding DNA: TGTGCCAGCAGTGAGCGTTATAGCAATCAGCCCCAGCATTTT. This codes for CASSERYSNQPQHF. The rearrangement links TRBV6-1 to TRBJ1-5; D call uncertain. CDR3 size: 14 residues. Germline assignment: CDR1 MNHNS and CDR2 SASEGT. Trimming pared 3 bases from V and 0 bases from J, leaving 6 bases between.

This clonotype has only a few counts. This may arise from a read error, as a much more abundant clone is one base away. The V call is TRBV15, the J call TRBJ2-7, with 14 bases aligning to TRBD2. This CDR3 region has 15 residues. CDR1 is LNHNV, CDR2 YYDKDF, per germline (reference sequence). Here the CDR3 reads CVTSRLAGGPYEQYF. As DNA, the CDR3 is TGTGTCACCAGCAGACTAGCGGGGGGGCCGTACGAGCAGTACTTC.

This chain connects TRBV25-1 to TRBJ2-5, with 10 bases identical to TRBD2. Germline V gene data show CDR1 as MGHDK and CDR2 as SYGVNS. V was clipped by 4 bases and J by 4 bases; unmatched bases: 9. The CDR3 consists of 16 residues. CDR3 protein: CASSGKLAGSGETQYF. The DNA for the CDR3 is TGTGCCAGCAGTGGAAAACTAGCGGGAAGTGGAGAGACCCAGTACTTC. The variable domain in full, with the rest retrieved from reference TRBV25-1 and TRBJ2-5, is EADIYQTPRYLVIGTGKKITLECSQTMGHDKMYWYQQDPGMELHLIHYSYGVNSTEKGDLSSESTVSRIRTEHFPLTLESARPSHTSQYLCASSGKLAGSGETQYFGPGTRLLVL.

This clonotype was seen repeatedly, ten times or more. This rearrangement joins TRBV30 to TRBJ1-5, with a possible D match to TRBD1 (5 bases). CDR1 and CDR2 (germline): GTSNPN, SVGIG (reference sequence). The ends were cut back, 4 bases at V and 0 bases at J, with 13 bases in the middle. There are 15 residues in the CDR3. The CDR3 bases are TGTGCCTGGAAACCGGGGGGGACTAGCAATCAGCCCCAGCATTTT. Protein: CAWKPGGTSNQPQHF.

Only a few counts were recorded for this clonotype. The V and J genes are TRBV6-1 and TRBJ1-1; D might be TRBD1 (5 bases). Deletions cut 2 bases from V and 1 base from J, with 11 bases between. The CDR3 extends over 15 amino acids. Looked up from germline, CDR1 is MNHNS and CDR2 is SASEGT. In DNA form, the CDR3 reads TGTGCCAGCAGTGAACGCCCAGACAGGAACACTGAAGCTTTCTTT. It codes for CASSERPDRNTEAFF.

The table lists this clonotype with a few counts. The chain has TRBV6-5 and TRBJ2-7; 11 bases fit TRBD2. The V and J ends lost 2 bases and 6 bases, in that order; junction bases with no gene match: 6. The CDR3 length is 15 residues. The V gene's germline CDR1 is MNHEY and CDR2 SVGAGI. CDR3: CASSYRLAGRREQYF. CDR3 bases: TGTGCCAGCAGTTACCGACTAGCGGGAAGGCGCGAGCAGTACTTC.

This rearrangement joins TRBV6-5 to TRBJ2-2; D assignment may be TRBD1 or TRBD2 (5 bases each). Germline lookup yields CDR1 MNHEY and CDR2 SVGAGI. Deletions cut 0 bases from V and 6 bases from J, with 14 bases between. The CDR3 sequence is 16 residues long. CDR3 DNA: TGTGCCAGCAGTTACTCGAGACGGGGCGGATCCGGGGAGCTGTTTTTT. Its protein product is CASSYSRRGGSGELFF.